This passage covers 19 T cell receptor beta chains from one sample sequenced in a study of cytomegalovirus exposure and HLA in healthy donors. PCR was performed using 60 Vbeta and 13 Jbeta primers. Libraries were prepared by immunoSEQ multiplex PCR; TCRdb keeps only in-frame clonotypes and omits some of them. Among fewer than 200,000 clones listed, 75% to 90% were seen once. The specimen was PBMCs. The source of these receptors is a woman between 18 and 29 years old in good health and CMV-seronegative.

The V gene is TRBV19, the J gene TRBJ1-1; D unclear. Germline CDR1 LNHDA, CDR2 SQIVND (reference sequence). Trimming left V 6 bases short and J 4 bases short, with 21 bases between. The CDR3 spans 16 residues. The CDR3 region is CASSLQANQVATEAFF. CDR3 nucleotide sequence: TGTGCCAGTAGCCTTCAAGCCAACCAGGTGGCCACTGAAGCTTTCTTT.

This CDR3 reads CASSLYPQGGEKLFF. DNA of the CDR3: TGTGCCAGCAGTTTGTATCCACAGGGTGGTGAAAAACTGTTTTTT. The chain links TRBV6-6 to TRBJ1-4; weak D call: TRBD1 (6 bases). V was trimmed by 4 bases and J by 7 bases, leaving 16 bases between them. This CDR3 spans 15 amino acids. Germline V gene lookup returns CDR1 MNHNY and CDR2 SVGAGI (reference sequence).

This sequence joins TRBV28 and TRBJ2-7; TRBD2 agrees at 15 bases. This CDR3 has 18 residues. J was trimmed by 1 base and V by 7 bases; bases with no gene match: 11. Germline CDR1 MDHEN, CDR2 SYDVKM. The CDR3, as DNA: TGTGCCAGCAAAGGGGGGACTAGCGGGAGGCTGTGGTCCTACGAGCAGTACTTC. Protein: CASKGGTSGRLWSYEQYF.

The V call is TRBV6-5, the J call TRBJ1-2, with D unclear. Germline V gives CDR1 MNHEY, CDR2 SVGAGI. This CDR3 contains 13 residues. Trimming pared 2 bases from V and 3 bases from J, leaving 7 bases between. CDR3 nucleotide sequence: TGTGCCAGCAGTTACGCGTTCTACTATGGCTACACCTTC. Its protein product is CASSYAFYYGYTF.

V and J are TRBV6-1 and TRBJ1-2; possible D gene TRBD1, 5 bases. The CDR3 consists of 15 residues. Per the germline V gene, CDR1 is MNHNS and CDR2 is SASEGT. V lost 2 bases to trimming and J lost 4 bases, with 14 bases between them. CDR3 bases: TGTGCCAGCAGTGAATTGACAGAATCCCGCTATGGCTACACCTTC. Its protein product is CASSELTESRYGYTF.

The rearrangement joins TRBV5-1 to TRBJ2-1, with TRBD1 as a possible D gene (5 bases). The germline V gene has CDR1 SGHRS and CDR2 YFSETQ. V was shortened by 1 base and J by 10 bases, with 12 bases between the two germline ends. CDR3 length: 13 amino acids. The CDR3 DNA reads TGCGCCAGCAGCTTGACACTCGCAGGGGAGCAGTTCTTC. This codes for CASSLTLAGEQFF.

V gene TRBV19 combines with J gene TRBJ1-4; no definite D call. CDR1 LNHDA and CDR2 SQIVND come from the germline V gene (reference sequence). Trimming stripped 7 bases from V and 2 bases from J, with 20 bases between. The length of the CDR3 is 17 residues. CDR3 amino acids: CASKVGRLQWTNEKLFF. The DNA for the CDR3 is TGTGCCAGTAAGGTTGGCAGGCTCCAGTGGACTAATGAAAAACTGTTTTTT.

This clone was observed a handful of times. The rearrangement joins TRBV25-1 to TRBJ1-6, with D tentatively TRBD1 (5 bases). Trimming shortened V by 10 bases and J by 3 bases, and 13 bases separated the two germline ends. The CDR3 totals 14 residues. In germline, CDR1 is MGHDK, CDR2 SYGVNS. CDR3 in amino acids: CATKSQGYNSPLHF. The CDR3 DNA reads as TGTGCCACCAAATCCCAGGGCTATAATTCACCCCTCCACTTT.

Only one count was recorded for this clone. The rearrangement joins TRBV9 to TRBJ2-1; 8 bases match TRBD2. Germline V gene data show CDR1 as SGDLS and CDR2 as YYNGEE. V was clipped by 0 bases and J by 0 bases; unmatched bases: 5. There are 17 residues in the CDR3. Written as DNA, the CDR3 is TGTGCCAGCAGCGTAGGCGGGGGGCGAAGCTCCTACAATGAGCAGTTCTTC. Translating it yields CASSVGGGRSSYNEQFF.

Only one count was recorded for this clone. The chain has TRBV10-3 and TRBJ2-7; TRBD1 is a possible D gene (6 bases). Germline V lookup: CDR1 ENHRY, CDR2 SYGVKD. The CDR3 consists of 12 residues. V lost 6 bases, J lost 1 base, and 7 bases lay in between. DNA for the CDR3: TGTGCCATCAGGGACAGTTCCTACGAGCAGTACTTC. Its protein product is CAIRDSSYEQYF.

This clone was seen a single time. The gene calls are TRBV19 and TRBJ2-3; 7 bases align to TRBD1. After removal of 0 bases from V and 3 bases from J, the junction contained 12 bases not matched to a gene. From germline, CDR1 is LNHDA and CDR2 SQIVND (reference sequence). The CDR3 loop spans 18 amino acids. The DNA for the CDR3 is TGTGCCAGTAGTATAGACGGGTACAGGGGCTCGGAGACAGATACGCAGTATTTT. It is translated as CASSIDGYRGSETDTQYF.

The CDR3 region has the DNA TGTGCCAGCAGTGAAGCGCTTCCGGGTTCCTACGAGCAGTACTTC. Protein product: CASSEALPGSYEQYF. The rearrangement uses TRBV6-1 and TRBJ2-5; no clear D. The J call may be mistaken, given a closer DNA end match to TRBJ2-7. CDR1 is MNHNS, CDR2 SASEGT, per germline. This CDR3 has 15 residues.

This clone was seen once. This chain links TRBV25-1 with TRBJ1-4, with TRBD1 identical over 7 bases. The trim removed 3 bases at V and 16 bases at J, leaving 8 bases unmatched. The CDR3 runs 12 residues. The germline V gene encodes CDR1 MGHDK and CDR2 SYGVNS. The CDR3 loop is CASSDYRGIRFF. In nucleotides, the CDR3 is TGTGCCAGCAGTGATTACAGGGGTATTCGGTTTTTT.

This clone was seen a single time. The same CDR3 is also encoded by other DNA sequences in this sample. The gene calls are TRBV29-1 and TRBJ2-5, with D perhaps matching TRBD1 (6 bases). Germline CDR1 and CDR2: SQVTM and ANQGSEA. CDR3 length equals 14 residues. Trimming took off 7 bases at V and 7 bases at J, with 22 bases between the two ends. The CDR3 DNA reads as TGCAGCGCCTACCCCGGCAGGGGCCCAGGGACCCAGTACTTC. Translation: CSAYPGRGPGTQYF.

In DNA form, the CDR3 reads TGCAGCGTTGCGGGGACAGGCCACCTTAATGAGCAGTTCTTC. Its protein is CSVAGTGHLNEQFF. The V gene is TRBV29-1, the J gene TRBJ2-1; 8 nucleotides line up with TRBD1. The V and J ends lost 4 bases and 7 bases, in that order; junction bases with no gene match: 9. This CDR3 contains 14 residues. Per germline, CDR1 SQVTM and CDR2 ANQGSEA.

On this clone itself: Other DNA variants within this sample encode the same CDR3. The chain couples TRBV5-1 to TRBJ1-4; 7 nucleotides agree with TRBD1. The CDR3 loop spans 14 amino acids. Germline V gene data show CDR1 as SGHRS and CDR2 as YFSETQ. V shed 4 bases, J shed 5 bases, and the junction held 5 bases outside the gene matches. The DNA of the CDR3 is TGCGCCAGCAGCCCGGGACAGCTAAATGAAAAACTGTTTTTT. Protein product: CASSPGQLNEKLFF.

The DNA of the CDR3 is TGTGCCTGGAGTGTTAGCCGCACAGGGACGGGTAATTCACCCCTCCACTTT. This encodes CAWSVSRTGTGNSPLHF. The J gene is TRBJ1-6, the V gene TRBV30, with a tentative D call TRBD1 (6 bases). The CDR3 is 17 residues long. V lost 0 bases and J lost 6, with 18 bases in between. Germline V gene sequence: CDR1 GTSNPN, CDR2 SVGIG (reference sequence). Supplemented by reference TRBV30 and TRBJ1-6, the full variable domain reads SQTIHQWPATLVQPVGSPLSLECTVEGTSNPNLYWYRQAAGRGLQLLFYSVGIGQISSEVPQNLSASRPQDRQFILSSKKLLLSDSGFYLCAWSVSRTGTGNSPLHFGNGTRLTVT.

V and J are TRBV2 and TRBJ1-4; perhaps TRBD1 as D (5 bases). CDR1 is SNHLY and CDR2 is FYNNEI in the germline V gene. Trimming removed 2 bases from V and 7 bases from J, with 17 bases in between. The CDR3 sequence is 16 residues long. This CDR3 reads CASSEKAGWIGEKLFF. CDR3 bases: TGTGCCAGCAGTGAAAAGGCAGGGTGGATAGGTGAAAAACTGTTTTTT.

The chain joins TRBV5-8 to TRBJ1-6, with 7 bases lining up with TRBD1. Germline V lookup: CDR1 SGHTS, CDR2 YDEGEE. The CDR3 spans 15 residues. The V segment lost 2 bases and the J segment 4 bases; nucleotides outside the gene matches: 3. The DNA of the CDR3 is TGTGCCAGCAGCTTTGGGACAGTTTATAATTCACCCCTCCACTTT. Translating gives CASSFGTVYNSPLHF.